This T cell receptor (beta chain) is drawn from a study of cytomegalovirus exposure and HLA in healthy donors. The PCR had 60 Vbeta and 13 Jbeta primers. Sequencing was performed with immunoSEQ multiplex PCR; in TCRdb, only in-frame clones are kept and a portion is missing. The table records 120,000 or so clones, around two thirds of them present only once. This clone came up a few times. Its antigen is unknown. Study conclusions and caveats: Trimming of TCR beta V- and J-genes showed a link, identified in a later analysis, to a missense DCLRE1C variant.

In germline, CDR1 is GTSNPN, CDR2 SVGIG (reference sequence). Losses at the gene ends were 3 bases for V and 4 bases for J; bases not matched to a gene: 3. The CDR3 length is 15 residues. The sample was PBMCs. This TCR was recovered from a woman aged 40 to 55 in good health and CMV-seropositive. V is TRBV30 and J is TRBJ2-2; 12 bases align to TRBD1. CDR3 amino acids: CAWRGGQGATGELFF. The CDR3 nucleotides are TGTGCCTGGAGGGGGGGACAGGGGGCCACCGGGGAGCTGTTTTTT. The variable domain in full, completed from reference TRBV30 and TRBJ2-2, reads SQTIHQWPATLVQPVGSPLSLECTVEGTSNPNLYWYRQAAGRGLQLLFYSVGIGQISSEVPQNLSASRPQDRQFILSSKKLLLSDSGFYLCAWRGGQGATGELFFGEGSRLTVL.